Sequencing of this T cell receptor beta chain was carried out in a study of T cells in Graves' hyperthyroidism and ophthalmopathy. This clonotype came up many times. Authors of the study amplified TCR beta CDR3 regions from RNA transcripts. Initially, a first-round RT-PCR of the TCR CDR3 employed the HTBI primer set. TCRdb reanalysed the multiplex PCR reads using MiXCR and keeps one entry per CDR3 protein. Of 750,000 to 900,000 distinct CDR3 sequences listed, over 35% are singletons. Deletions cut 5 bases from V and 1 base from J, with 15 bases between. CDR1 and CDR2 from the germline V gene are SEHNR and FQNEAQ (reference sequence). The CDR3 runs 16 residues. Disease duration under 2 months; hyperthyroidism patients were aged 18 to 65. For the diagnoses, clinical symptoms, serum thyroxine and TRAb, thyroid ultrasound and orbital computed tomography were used.

V usage is TRBV7-9 and J usage is TRBJ1-5, with D maybe TRBD1 (5 bases). This receptor was obtained from a young man with Graves' hyperthyroidism. Sequences were obtained from blood. The CDR3 sequence: CASSQALAGSNQPQHF. The CDR3 DNA reads as TGTGCCAGCAGCCAGGCTCTGGCAGGGAGCAATCAGCCCCAGCATTTT.